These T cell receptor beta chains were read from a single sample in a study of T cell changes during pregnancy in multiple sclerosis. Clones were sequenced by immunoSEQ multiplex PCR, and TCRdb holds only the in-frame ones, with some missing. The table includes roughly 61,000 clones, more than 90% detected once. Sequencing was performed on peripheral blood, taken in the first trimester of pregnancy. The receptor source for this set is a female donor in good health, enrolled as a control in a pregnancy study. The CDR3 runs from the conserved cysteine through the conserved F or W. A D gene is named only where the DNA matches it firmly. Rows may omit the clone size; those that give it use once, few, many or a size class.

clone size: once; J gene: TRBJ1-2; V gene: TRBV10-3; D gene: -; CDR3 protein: CAISENRPADGYTF; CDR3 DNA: TGTGCCATCAGTGAGAACAGGCCCGCTGATGGCTACACCTTC
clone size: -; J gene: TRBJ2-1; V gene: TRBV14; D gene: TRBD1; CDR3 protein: CASSQEERGQGLGEQFF; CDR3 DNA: TGTGCCAGCAGCCAAGAGGAACGGGGACAGGGCTTGGGAGAGCAGTTCTTC
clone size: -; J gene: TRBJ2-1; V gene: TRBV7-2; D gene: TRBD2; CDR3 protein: CASSPSGTSFYEQFF; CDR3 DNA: TGTGCCAGCAGCCCTTCCGGGACTAGCTTCTATGAGCAGTTCTTC
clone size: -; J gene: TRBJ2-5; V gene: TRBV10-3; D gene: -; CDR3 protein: CAISINRAGETQYF; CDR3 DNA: TGTGCCATCAGCATTAACAGGGCTGGGGAGACCCAGTACTTC
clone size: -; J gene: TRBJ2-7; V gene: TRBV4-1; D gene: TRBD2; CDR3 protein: CASSRLAGASYEQYF; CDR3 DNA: TGCGCCAGCAGCAGATTAGCGGGAGCGTCCTACGAGCAGTACTTC
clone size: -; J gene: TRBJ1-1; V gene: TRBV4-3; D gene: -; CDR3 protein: CASSQEANTEAFF; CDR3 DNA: TGCGCCAGCAGCCAAGAAGCGAACACTGAAGCTTTCTTT
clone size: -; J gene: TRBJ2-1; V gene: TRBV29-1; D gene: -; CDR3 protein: CSVGTPLYNEQFF; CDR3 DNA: TGCAGCGTTGGGACTCCCCTCTACAATGAGCAGTTCTTC
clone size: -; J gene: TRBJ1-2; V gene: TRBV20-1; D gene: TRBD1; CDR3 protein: CSAWTGDGYTF; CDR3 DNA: TGCAGTGCCTGGACAGGGGATGGCTACACCTTC
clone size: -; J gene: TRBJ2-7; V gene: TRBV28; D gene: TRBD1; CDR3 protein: CASSSPGTGMPYEQYF; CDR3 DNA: TGTGCCAGCAGTTCCCCCGGGACAGGGATGCCCTACGAGCAGTACTTC
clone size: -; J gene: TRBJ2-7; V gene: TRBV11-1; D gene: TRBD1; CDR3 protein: CASSRGQENSYEQYF; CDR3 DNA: TGTGCCAGCAGCCGCGGACAGGAAAACTCCTACGAGCAGTACTTC
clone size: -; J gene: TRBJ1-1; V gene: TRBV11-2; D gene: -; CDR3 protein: CASSLVGGDSEAFF; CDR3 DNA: TGTGCCAGCAGCTTAGTTGGGGGCGACTCTGAAGCTTTCTTT
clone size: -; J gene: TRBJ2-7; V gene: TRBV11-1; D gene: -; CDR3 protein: CASSRGKRRDDYEQYF; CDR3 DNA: TGTGCCAGCAGCAGAGGGAAGAGGAGGGACGACTACGAGCAGTACTTC
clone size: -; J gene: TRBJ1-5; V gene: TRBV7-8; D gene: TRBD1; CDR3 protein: CASTPWDRGRNQPQHF; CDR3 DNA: TGTGCCAGCACCCCCTGGGACAGGGGGCGAAATCAGCCCCAGCATTTT
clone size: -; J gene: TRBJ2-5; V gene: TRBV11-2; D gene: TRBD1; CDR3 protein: CASSRQGAWETQYF; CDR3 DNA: TGTGCCAGCAGCCGACAGGGGGCCTGGGAGACCCAGTACTTC
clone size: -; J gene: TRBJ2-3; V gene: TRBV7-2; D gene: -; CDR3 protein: CASSLGTSTDTQYF; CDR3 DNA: TGTGCCAGCAGCTTAGGGACTAGCACAGATACGCAGTATTTT
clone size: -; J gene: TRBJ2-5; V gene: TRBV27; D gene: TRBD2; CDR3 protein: CASSQGLAGERIGETQYF; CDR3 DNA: TGTGCCAGCAGCCAAGGACTAGCGGGAGAAAGAATCGGAGAGACCCAGTACTTC
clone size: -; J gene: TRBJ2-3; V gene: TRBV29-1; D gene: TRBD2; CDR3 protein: CSVVAGGTDTQYF; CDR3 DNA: TGCAGCGTTGTAGCGGGAGGCACAGATACGCAGTATTTT
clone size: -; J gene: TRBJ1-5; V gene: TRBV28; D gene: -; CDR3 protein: CASSSSGQGESQPQHF; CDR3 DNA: -
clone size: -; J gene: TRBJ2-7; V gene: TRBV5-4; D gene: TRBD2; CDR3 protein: CANSSYGTSGGYNEQYF; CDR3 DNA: TGTGCCAACAGCAGCTACGGGACTAGCGGGGGGTATAACGAGCAGTACTTC
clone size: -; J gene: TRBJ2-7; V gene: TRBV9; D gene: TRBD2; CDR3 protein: CASSASTSGVYEQYF; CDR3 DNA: TGTGCCAGCAGCGCATCGACTAGCGGGGTATACGAGCAGTACTTC
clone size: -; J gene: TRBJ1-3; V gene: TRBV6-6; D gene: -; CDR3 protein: CASTLSGILSGNTIYF; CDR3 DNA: TGTGCCAGCACCCTATCAGGGATTCTATCTGGAAACACCATATATTTT
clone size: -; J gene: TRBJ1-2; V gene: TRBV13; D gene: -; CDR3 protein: CASSLIGDYGYTF; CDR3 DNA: TGTGCCAGCAGCTTAATAGGGGACTATGGCTACACCTTC
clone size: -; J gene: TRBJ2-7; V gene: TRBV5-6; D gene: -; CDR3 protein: CASSLSSPRGEQYF; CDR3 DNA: TGTGCCAGCAGCCTTTCTAGCCCCCGGGGCGAGCAGTACTTC
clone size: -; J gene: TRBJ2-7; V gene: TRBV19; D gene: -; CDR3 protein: CASSQNFYGSDEQYF; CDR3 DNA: TGTGCCAGTAGCCAAAATTTTTACGGGAGTGACGAGCAGTACTTC
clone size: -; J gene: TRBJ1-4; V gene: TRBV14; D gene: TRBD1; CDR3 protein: CASSMGTGGKLFF; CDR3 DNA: TGTGCCAGCAGCATGGGTACAGGGGGAAAACTGTTTTTT
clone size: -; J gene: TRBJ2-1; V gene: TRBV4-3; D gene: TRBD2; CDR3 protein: CASSPTSGVYNEQFF; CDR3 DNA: TGCGCCAGCAGCCCGACTAGCGGGGTCTACAATGAGCAGTTCTTC
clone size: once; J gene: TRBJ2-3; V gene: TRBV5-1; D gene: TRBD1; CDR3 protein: CASSGLGQSTDTQYF; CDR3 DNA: TGCGCCAGCAGCGGCCTGGGACAGAGCACAGATACGCAGTATTTT
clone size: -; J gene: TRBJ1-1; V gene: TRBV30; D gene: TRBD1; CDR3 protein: CAWSVLGTVNTEAFF; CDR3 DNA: TGTGCCTGGAGTGTACTAGGGACAGTGAACACTGAAGCTTTCTTT
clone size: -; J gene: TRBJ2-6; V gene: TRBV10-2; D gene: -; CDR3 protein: CASNVGAGANVLTF; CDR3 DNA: TGCGCCAGCAACGTGGGGGCCGGGGCCAACGTCCTGACTTTC
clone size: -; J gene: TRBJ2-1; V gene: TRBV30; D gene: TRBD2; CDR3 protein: CAWGAGDEQFF; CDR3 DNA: TGTGCCTGGGGGGCGGGGGATGAGCAGTTCTTC